These 32 T cell receptor beta chains were all obtained from the same sample, sequenced in a study of T-cell reconstitution after alpha-beta-depleted transplantation in children. It was with unique molecular identifiers that the TCRbeta library was prepared. One entry per CDR3 protein, called by TCRdb with MiXCR from the PCR reads. The table includes about 640,000 distinct CDR3 sequences, over 15% detected once. Sequencing used PBMCs from the stem cell graft donor, obtained from the stem cell graft. These receptors originate from a human donor who donated a stem cell graft to a child with acute myeloid leukemia.

This clonotype showed up just a few times. This chain links TRBV13 with TRBJ1-5, with D maybe TRBD1 (6 bases). Germline-derived CDR1 and CDR2 are PRHDT and FYEKMQ (reference sequence). CDR3 length: 16 amino acids. The V gene lost 5 bases and the J gene lost 6 bases, with 20 bases spanning the gap. The chain's CDR3 is CASSPDGGRAGQPQHF. The DNA of the CDR3 is TGTGCCAGCAGCCCCGACGGGGGCAGGGCGGGTCAGCCCCAGCATTTT.

Many counts were recorded for this clonotype. The chain combines TRBV4-3 with TRBJ1-1; D ambiguous. This CDR3 is 13 amino acids long. Per germline, CDR1 LGHNA and CDR2 YSLEER. V lost 2 bases and J lost 1, with 5 bases in between. The CDR3 sequence: CASSQWTNTEAFF. As DNA, the CDR3 is TGCGCCAGCAGCCAATGGACGAACACTGAAGCTTTCTTT.

This chain uses TRBV7-6 with TRBJ1-6; tentative D call: TRBD1 (5 bases). Looked up from germline, CDR1 is SGHVS and CDR2 is FNYEAQ. CDR3 length: 15 amino acids. V was clipped by 1 base and J by 9 bases, with 13 bases between them. CDR3 bases: TGTGCCAGCAGCTTAGGGACACTCCCCAGTTCACCCCTCCACTTT. It is translated as CASSLGTLPSSPLHF.

In this sample, this clonotype turned up a few times. DNA for the CDR3: TGTGCCAGCAGCCCCTTGGGGAGCGTAACGAACACCGGGGAGCTGTTTTTT. Encoded protein: CASSPLGSVTNTGELFF. The rearrangement uses TRBV7-7 and TRBJ2-2, with D perhaps TRBD2 (5 bases). The germline CDR1 and CDR2 sequences are SSHAT and FNYEAQ (reference sequence). V was clipped by 5 bases and J by 0 bases, with 16 bases between them. This CDR3 contains 17 residues.

This rearrangement joins TRBV10-2 to TRBJ2-1; D is unclear. V was pared by 6 bases and J by 3 bases, with 12 bases between. This CDR3 region has 14 residues. CDR1 is WSHSY and CDR2 is SAAADI in the germline V gene. This CDR3 reads CASSRETLYNEQFF. In DNA, the CDR3 is TGCGCCAGCAGCAGAGAGACACTCTACAATGAGCAGTTCTTC.

The chain recombines TRBV24-1 with TRBJ1-2; the D is unclear. Trimming stripped 4 bases from V and 8 bases from J, with 16 bases between. Germline values: CDR1 KGHDR, CDR2 SFDVKD. The length of the CDR3 is 14 residues. This CDR3 reads CATSDSGPGGGYTF. The CDR3, as DNA: TGTGCCACCAGTGACTCCGGGCCAGGAGGCGGCTACACCTTC.

A word on this clonotype: A read error may be the cause here, since a much bigger clone is one base away. This sequence joins TRBV20-1 and TRBJ1-5; possibly TRBD1 for D (6 bases). CDR1 and CDR2 from the germline V gene are DFQATT and SNEGSKA (reference sequence). The CDR3 loop spans 17 amino acids. V lost 1 base and J lost 8, with 24 bases in between. Here the CDR3 DNA reads TGCAGTGCTAGAGGCCCCCCCCTAACAGGGAGGCATGAGCCCCAGCATTTT. This translates into CSARGPPLTGRHEPQHF.

This clonotype was observed at least ten times. J is TRBJ1-1 and V is TRBV20-1; D ambiguous. The CDR3 spans 12 residues. The germline gives CDR1 DFQATT, CDR2 SNEGSKA (reference sequence). V gave up 5 bases and J gave up 3 bases, with 10 bases separating them. CDR3 sequence reads: CSAPMRDTEAFF. CDR3 DNA sequence: TGCAGTGCTCCCATGCGGGACACTGAAGCTTTCTTT.

The rearrangement uses TRBV7-2 and TRBJ2-7; no definite D call. Germline lookup yields CDR1 SGHTA and CDR2 FQGNSA. V was cut by 7 bases and J by 7 bases, with 17 bases left in between. The CDR3 is 13 residues long. The CDR3 DNA reads as TGTGCCAGCACCCTTACGGACCGAGATGAGCAGTACTTC. Its protein product is CASTLTDRDEQYF.

This clonotype was seen many times. The chain carries TRBV4-2 and TRBJ1-6; TRBD1 matches at 8 bases. CDR1 is LGHNA and CDR2 is YNFKEQ in the germline V gene. This CDR3 is built from 16 residues. Trimming removed 1 base from V and 6 bases from J; junction bases left unmatched: 5. CDR3: CASSQVGGTGNSPLHF. Here the CDR3 DNA reads TGTGCCAGCAGCCAAGTAGGAGGGACAGGTAATTCACCCCTCCACTTT.

The table lists this clonotype with many counts. The V and J genes are TRBV5-1 and TRBJ1-1; a possible D gene is TRBD1 (5 bases). V was cut by 4 bases and J by 1 base, with 20 bases left in between. Germline CDR1 is SGHRS and CDR2 is YFSETQ. The CDR3 sequence is 17 residues long. The CDR3 protein is CASSPRTQLGQNTEAFF. The DNA of the CDR3 is TGCGCCAGCAGCCCGCGAACCCAACTAGGACAGAACACTGAAGCTTTCTTT.

This clonotype was counted many times. The chain links TRBV6-5 to TRBJ2-7; D is ambiguous. The CDR3 extends over 13 amino acids. CDR1 and CDR2 from the germline V gene are MNHEY and SVGAGI. With 0 bases removed from V and 3 bases from J, the gap between germline ends came to 6 bases. The CDR3 reads CASSYSGSYEQYF. In nucleotides, the CDR3 is TGTGCCAGCAGTTACTCGGGCAGCTACGAGCAGTACTTC.

The sample holds a few counts of this clonotype. This chain connects TRBV5-6 to TRBJ2-7, with D possibly matching TRBD1 (6 bases). V was trimmed by 2 bases and J by 4 bases, leaving 16 bases between them. The CDR3 extends over 15 amino acids. In germline, CDR1 is SGHDT, CDR2 YYEEEE. The CDR3 protein is CASSFEDSPGYEQYF. The DNA of the CDR3 is TGTGCCAGCAGCTTCGAGGACAGTCCTGGGTACGAGCAGTACTTC.

J is TRBJ2-4 and V is TRBV5-1, with TRBD2 matching over 7 bases. Germline CDR1 reads SGHRS; CDR2 reads YFSETQ. The CDR3 has 13 amino acids. J lost 16 bases, V lost 4 bases, and 14 bases had no gene match. This CDR3 reads CASSAPPGLRRYF. The CDR3 DNA reads as TGCGCCAGCAGCGCACCCCCGGGACTACGGAGATACTTC.

This clonotype has just a few counts. This chain joins TRBV7-2 and TRBJ1-5, with TRBD1 matching 8 bases. J lost 0 bases, V lost 3 bases, and 4 bases had no gene match. The CDR3 is 16 residues long. Germline loops: CDR1 SGHTA, CDR2 FQGNSA. The CDR3 region has the DNA TGTGCCAGCAGCTTTGACAGGGGTCATAGCAATCAGCCCCAGCATTTT. Translated, it gives CASSFDRGHSNQPQHF.

The rearrangement links TRBV5-1 to TRBJ2-5, with D uncertain. The CDR3 totals 13 residues. V lost 2 bases and J lost 5, with 10 bases in between. Germline loops: CDR1 SGHRS, CDR2 YFSETQ. DNA of the CDR3: TGCGCCAGCAGCTTAAAACCCAGGGAGACCCAGTACTTC. Translation gives CASSLKPRETQYF.

In this sample, this clonotype turned up many times. The chain uses TRBV12-3 or TRBV12-4 and TRBJ1-5; the D is unclear. V dropped 1 base and J dropped 5 bases, with 6 bases sitting between them. This CDR3 is 13 amino acids long. The CDR3 region is CASSLGAYQPQHF. The CDR3 DNA reads as TGTGCCAGCAGTTTAGGGGCTTATCAGCCCCAGCATTTT.

In regard to this clonotype: This may come from a read error, since a much larger clone is one base off. The rearrangement uses TRBV7-2 and TRBJ2-7; TRBD1 or TRBD2 may be the D gene (6 bases each). Trimming stripped 2 bases from V and 5 bases from J, with 19 bases between. The CDR3 sequence is 16 residues long. Germline V lookup: CDR1 SGHTA, CDR2 FQGNSA. The CDR3 is CASSLRWGAEGNEQYF. The CDR3, as DNA: TGTGCCAGCAGCTTAAGGTGGGGGGCAGAGGGCAACGAGCAGTACTTC.

V usage is TRBV6-2 or TRBV6-3 and J usage is TRBJ2-5; 8 bases map to TRBD1. Germline-derived CDR1 and CDR2 are MNHEY and SVGEGT. This CDR3 spans 12 amino acids. With 8 bases clipped from V and 6 bases from J, the junction kept 5 bases outside the gene matches. The CDR3 DNA follows: TGTGCCAGCTCGGGACAGGCCCAGACCCAGTACTTC. Translation gives CASSGQAQTQYF.

This clonotype occurred a few times. The CDR3, as DNA: TGCGCCAGCAGCTTGGCGGTCAACACAGATACGCAGTATTTT. Translating gives CASSLAVNTDTQYF. This chain links TRBV5-1 with TRBJ2-3; no clear D. The CDR3 has 14 amino acids. The V and J ends lost 0 bases and 2 bases respectively, with 7 bases between them. Germline lookup yields CDR1 SGHRS and CDR2 YFSETQ.

The gene calls are TRBV7-3 and TRBJ2-1; 8 positions match TRBD2. Germline V gene data show CDR1 as SGHTA and CDR2 as FQGTGA. The CDR3 consists of 15 residues. J was trimmed by 4 bases and V by 4 bases; bases with no gene match: 6. CDR3 coding DNA: TGTGCCAGCAGCTCCCAGCGGGGGCCTTACAATGAGCAGTTCTTC. Its translation: CASSSQRGPYNEQFF.

The chain carries TRBV5-1 and TRBJ2-5; tentatively, D is TRBD2 (6 bases). Germline V gene lookup returns CDR1 SGHRS and CDR2 YFSETQ. The length of the CDR3 is 12 residues. V lost 3 bases and J lost 3, with 6 bases in between. CDR3 residues: CASSSGEETQYF. The CDR3 bases are TGCGCCAGCAGCTCGGGGGAAGAGACCCAGTACTTC. The whole variable domain, remainder taken from reference TRBV5-1 and TRBJ2-5, is KAGVTQTPRYLIKTRGQQVTLSCSPISGHRSVSWYQQTPGQGLQFLFEYFSETQRNKGNFPGRFSGRQFSNSRSEMNVSTLELGDSALYLCASSSGEETQYFGPGTRLLVL.

V is TRBV5-6 and J is TRBJ1-1; 7 positions match TRBD1. The length of the CDR3 is 16 residues. The V segment lost 0 bases and the J segment 5 bases; nucleotides outside the gene matches: 10. Germline CDR1 SGHDT, CDR2 YYEEEE. The CDR3 loop reads CASSLAAPPRGTEAFF. CDR3 bases: TGTGCCAGCAGCTTGGCTGCCCCTCCCAGGGGGACTGAAGCTTTCTTT.

A remark on this clonotype: A much larger clone is a single base away; this may be a read error. CDR3: CNVPGLAEYF. Here the CDR3 DNA reads TGCAACGTCCCGGGACTAGCGGAGTATTTT. V usage is TRBV29-1 and J usage is TRBJ2-3, with 11 bases that match TRBD2. Looked up from germline, CDR1 is SQVTM and CDR2 is ANQGSEA. This CDR3 spans 10 amino acids.

The V and J genes are TRBV11-3 and TRBJ2-3, with a possible D match to TRBD1 (6 bases). Per germline, CDR1 SGHNT and CDR2 YENEEA. The V gene lost 1 base and the J gene lost 10 bases, with 24 bases spanning the gap. The CDR3 extends over 17 amino acids. CDR3 nucleotide sequence: TGTGCCAGCAGCTTAGTAAGAGTTGGGGGCGGCCCCAGGGCGCAGTATTTT. This sequence encodes CASSLVRVGGGPRAQYF.

The CDR3 sequence is CASSPGLMTYNEQFF. CDR3 DNA sequence: TGTGCCAGCAGCCCGGGACTTATGACATACAATGAGCAGTTCTTC. The chain combines TRBV13 with TRBJ2-1; perhaps TRBD2 as D (6 bases). Germline V gene data show CDR1 as PRHDT and CDR2 as FYEKMQ (reference sequence). This CDR3 is built from 15 residues. The V gene lost 5 bases and the J gene lost 4 bases, with 15 bases spanning the gap.

This clonotype was seen at least ten times. This chain links TRBV28 with TRBJ2-5; D is undetermined. CDR1 and CDR2 from the germline V gene are MDHEN and SYDVKM. The CDR3 has 13 residues. The V end was cut by 3 bases, the J end by 3 bases, with 8 bases between. The CDR3: CASSLTAEETQYF. The DNA for the CDR3 is TGTGCCAGCAGTTTGACGGCAGAAGAGACCCAGTACTTC.

The rearrangement uses TRBV10-1 and TRBJ2-2; tentatively, D is TRBD1 (5 bases). The CDR3 sequence is 14 residues long. The V end was cut by 3 bases, the J end by 5 bases, with 10 bases between. The germline CDR1 and CDR2 sequences are WNHNN and SYGVQD (reference sequence). CDR3 bases: TGCGCCAGCAGTGACAGGGATTTTACCGGGGAGCTGTTTTTT. It is translated as CASSDRDFTGELFF.

This clonotype was counted at least ten times. This rearrangement joins TRBV7-4 to TRBJ2-7; weak D call: TRBD2 (6 bases). Looked up from germline, CDR1 is SGHVT and CDR2 is SQSDAQ. This CDR3 contains 14 residues. The V end was cut by 6 bases, the J end by 0 bases, with 12 bases between. The chain's CDR3 is CASSTRRGSYEQYV. The DNA of the CDR3 is TGTGCCAGCAGTACCAGGAGGGGCTCCTACGAGCAGTACGTC.

This clonotype was recorded at least ten times. This chain uses TRBV29-1 with TRBJ2-1; D gene uncertain. The CDR3 spans 11 residues. V was cut by 6 bases and J by 6 bases, with 9 bases left in between. Germline CDR1 reads SQVTM; CDR2 reads ANQGSEA. In DNA, the CDR3 is TGCAGCGTCGGTCAGCGCAATGAGCAGTTCTTC. It translates to CSVGQRNEQFF.

This chain connects TRBV28 to TRBJ2-5, with 10 bases aligning to TRBD2. CDR1 is MDHEN, CDR2 SYDVKM, per germline. The length of the CDR3 is 17 residues. V lost 2 bases, J lost 3 bases, and 9 bases stayed unmatched. For the CDR3, the DNA is TGTGCCAGCAGTTTACCAATTGGACTAGCGGTTAAAGAGACCCAGTACTTC. Translation: CASSLPIGLAVKETQYF.

This rearrangement joins TRBV3-1 to TRBJ1-1, with TRBD1 matching 7 bases. After removal of 0 bases from V and 9 bases from J, the junction contained 10 bases not matched to a gene. Per germline, CDR1 LGHDT and CDR2 YNNKEL (reference sequence). The CDR3 is made up of 15 amino acids. In DNA, the CDR3 is TGTGCCAGCAGCCAAGATGCAAGAGGGGGCGGAAAAGCTTTCTTT. This gives the protein CASSQDARGGGKAFF.